Below, 17 T cell receptor beta chains from the same sample are listed, as sequenced in a study of shared clonotypes between healthy human individuals. Positive CCR7 selection of CD45RO-negative cells yielded the naive CD8 cells, and terminally differentiated effector memory CD45RA+ cells were excluded. Repertoires were generated with immunoSEQ multiplex PCR, while TCRdb's copy carries only in-frame clones and drops some. The sample carries approximately 590,000 clones, roughly 96% recorded once. The sample was naive CD8+ T cells sorted from blood. These TCRs come from a woman in her 30s in good health.

The rearrangement uses TRBV4-1 and TRBJ2-7, with D possibly matching TRBD1 (7 bases). The germline V gene encodes CDR1 MGHRA and CDR2 YSYEKL. The CDR3 sequence is 17 residues long. V lost 4 bases, J lost 4 bases, and 23 bases lay in between. Written as DNA, the CDR3 is TGCGCCAGCAGCCCACCCCGCCGGGACAGAGGAGGGTACGAGCAGTACTTC. Amino acid sequence: CASSPPRRDRGGYEQYF.

This chain joins TRBV2 and TRBJ1-2; 9 positions match TRBD1. CDR1 SNHLY and CDR2 FYNNEI come from the germline V gene. With V trimmed by 6 bases and J by 6 bases, 5 bases remained unmatched. The CDR3 consists of 13 residues. The CDR3 sequence: CASRDRTGDGYTF. CDR3 DNA sequence: TGTGCCAGCAGAGACAGGACAGGGGATGGCTACACCTTC.

DNA for the CDR3: TGTGCCAGCAGCTCCGGGACAGTCGGCTACGAGCAGTACTTC. Translating it yields CASSSGTVGYEQYF. This chain joins TRBV27 and TRBJ2-7, with TRBD1 matching 7 bases. Germline CDR1 is MNHEY and CDR2 is SMNVEV (reference sequence). The CDR3 has 14 amino acids. V was clipped by 6 bases and J by 3 bases; unmatched bases: 8.

The chain employs TRBV28 and TRBJ2-1, with 10 bases aligning to TRBD2. The CDR3 runs 14 residues. The junction had 4 bases not matched to a gene; V was cut back by 6 bases and J by 5 bases. Germline V gives CDR1 MDHEN, CDR2 SYDVKM. The CDR3 DNA reads as TGTGCCAGCAGCCATGGACTAGCGGACAATGAGCAGTTCTTC. It codes for CASSHGLADNEQFF. Full variable domain (missing parts from reference TRBV28 and TRBJ2-1): DVKVTQSSRYLVKRTGEKVFLECVQDMDHENMFWYRQDPGLGLRLIYFSYDVKMKEKGDIPEGYSVSREKKERFSLILESASTNQTSMYLCASSHGLADNEQFFGPGTRLTVL.

The chain carries TRBV5-1 and TRBJ2-1; unclear D gene. Trimming left V 0 bases short and J 0 bases short, with 7 bases between. Germline V gene data show CDR1 as SGHRS and CDR2 as YFSETQ. This CDR3 has 15 amino acids. CDR3 in DNA: TGCGCCAGCAGCTTGGAGGCGAGCTCCTACAATGAGCAGTTCTTC. Translating it yields CASSLEASSYNEQFF. Drawing the rest from reference TRBV5-1 and TRBJ2-1, the complete variable domain is KAGVTQTPRYLIKTRGQQVTLSCSPISGHRSVSWYQQTPGQGLQFLFEYFSETQRNKGNFPGRFSGRQFSNSRSEMNVSTLELGDSALYLCASSLEASSYNEQFFGPGTRLTVL.

The chain employs TRBV11-2 and TRBJ1-6; the D gene is possibly TRBD1 (5 bases). V was shortened by 3 bases and J by 7 bases, with 7 bases between the two germline ends. This CDR3 comprises 13 residues. Germline loops: CDR1 SGHAT, CDR2 FQNNGV. The DNA of the CDR3 is TGTGCCAGCAGCTTCGGGGCAAATTCACCCCTCCACTTT. It specifies CASSFGANSPLHF. Combining the CDR3 with reference TRBV11-2 and TRBJ1-6 gives the whole variable domain EAGVAQSPRYKIIEKRQSVAFWCNPISGHATLYWYQQILGQGPKLLIQFQNNGVVDDSQLPKDRFSAERLKGVDSTLKIQPAKLEDSAVYLCASSFGANSPLHFGNGTRLTVT.

V usage is TRBV11-3 and J usage is TRBJ2-1, with 10 nucleotides matching TRBD2. Germline loops: CDR1 SGHNT, CDR2 YENEEA. The CDR3 extends over 15 amino acids. J lost 9 bases, V lost 4 bases, and 9 bases had no gene match. CDR3 region: CASSSRSGRGVEQFF. For the CDR3, the DNA is TGTGCCAGCAGCTCCCGGAGCGGGAGGGGAGTTGAGCAGTTCTTC. Full variable domain (rest looked up from reference TRBV11-3 and TRBJ2-1): EAGVVQSPRYKIIEKKQPVAFWCNPISGHNTLYWYLQNLGQGPELLIRYENEEAVDDSQLPKDRFSAERLKGVDSTLKIQPAELGDSAVYLCASSSRSGRGVEQFFGPGTRLTVL.

A word on this clone: An end of the junction does not agree with germline; a read error may underlie this. This sequence joins TRBV7-2 and TRBJ1-5; 7 positions match TRBD1. Germline V gives CDR1 SGHTA, CDR2 FQGNSA. CDR3 length: 15 amino acids. DNA of the CDR3: TGTGCCAGCAGCTTAACACAGGGGATCAATGAGCCCCAGCATTTT. Translation: CASSLTQGINEPQHF.

The chain links TRBV29-1 to TRBJ2-1, with D tentatively TRBD2 (6 bases). The CDR3 totals 12 residues. V lost 6 bases and J lost 2, with 8 bases in between. Germline CDR1 reads SQVTM; CDR2 reads ANQGSEA. The CDR3 DNA is TGCAGCGTCTGGGGGGCCTACAATGAGCAGTTCTTC. The encoded protein is CSVWGAYNEQFF.

The chain has TRBV10-1 and TRBJ2-1; 7 bases line up with TRBD2. Germline V gene lookup returns CDR1 WNHNN and CDR2 SYGVQD (reference sequence). The CDR3 spans 16 residues. V shed 4 bases and J 0 bases; nucleotides not matched to a gene: 6. The CDR3: CASSVLARSSYNEQFF. The DNA of the CDR3 is TGCGCCAGCAGTGTACTAGCGAGAAGCTCCTACAATGAGCAGTTCTTC.

The DNA of the CDR3 is TGTGCCATCAGCCTCCGAGATGGGCGGGACAATGAGCAGTTCTTC. It codes for CAISLRDGRDNEQFF. The chain couples TRBV10-3 to TRBJ2-1, with D possibly being TRBD2 (5 bases). Germline values: CDR1 ENHRY, CDR2 SYGVKD. V was shortened by 6 bases and J by 5 bases, with 17 bases between the two germline ends. This CDR3 spans 15 amino acids.

This rearrangement joins TRBV9 to TRBJ2-5, with D unclear. The V end lost 2 bases, the J end lost 0 bases, and 8 bases lay between the germline ends. Looked up from germline, CDR1 is SGDLS and CDR2 is YYNGEE. The CDR3 runs to 14 residues. In DNA form, the CDR3 reads TGTGCCAGCAGCGTGGACGGCAACCAAGAGACCCAGTACTTC. Amino acid sequence: CASSVDGNQETQYF.

As for this clone: The same CDR3 also results from other DNA sequences found in this sample. The rearrangement links TRBV15 to TRBJ1-1, with unresolved D. The V and J ends lost 1 base and 1 base respectively, with 7 bases between them. This CDR3 has 14 amino acids. Germline CDR1 LNHNV, CDR2 YYDKDF (reference sequence). CDR3 sequence reads: CATSRGEGNTEAFF. CDR3 in DNA: TGTGCCACCAGCAGAGGGGAGGGGAACACTGAAGCTTTCTTT.

The CDR3 loop is CASSLANGVNNEQFF. In DNA, the CDR3 is TGTGCCAGCAGCTTAGCCAACGGGGTAAACAATGAGCAGTTCTTC. The chain has TRBV7-9 and TRBJ2-1, with D tentatively TRBD2 (5 bases). The CDR3 is 15 residues long. V shed 0 bases and J shed 5 bases, with 11 bases lying between them. Germline CDR1 is SEHNR and CDR2 is FQNEAQ (reference sequence).

This rearrangement joins TRBV10-3 to TRBJ2-6, with D possibly being TRBD1 (5 bases). The V gene lost 0 bases and the J gene lost 0 bases, with 15 bases spanning the gap. Germline loops: CDR1 ENHRY, CDR2 SYGVKD. The CDR3 totals 19 residues. The CDR3 is CAISESKAQVSSGANVLTF. Written as DNA, the CDR3 is TGTGCCATCAGTGAGTCGAAGGCACAGGTGAGCTCTGGGGCCAACGTCCTGACTTTC.

Notes on this clone: Other nucleotide sequences in the sample specify the same CDR3. The chain couples TRBV7-9 to TRBJ2-7; 12 nucleotides align to TRBD2. Germline V gene lookup returns CDR1 SEHNR and CDR2 FQNEAQ (reference sequence). CDR3 size: 14 residues. The junction had 2 bases not matched to a gene; V was cut back by 4 bases and J by 4 bases. The CDR3 spells CASSSGLAGYEQYF. The CDR3 DNA sequence: TGTGCCAGCAGCTCCGGACTAGCGGGATACGAGCAGTACTTC.

The genes are TRBV23-1 and TRBJ1-3; D is uncertain. TRBV23-1 is placed among ORFs of uncertain function. V was clipped by 0 bases and J by 0 bases, with 9 bases between them. This CDR3 contains 16 residues. This CDR3 is CASSQSGRSSGNTIYF. DNA of the CDR3: TGCGCCAGCAGTCAATCCGGCAGAAGCTCTGGAAACACCATATATTTT.